Many counts were recorded for the clone carrying this T cell receptor (beta chain). Preparation of the TCRbeta library was carried out with unique molecular identifiers. Each CDR3 protein gets one entry after TCRdb re-called the PCR reads with MiXCR. The sample has more than 150,000 distinct CDR3 sequences; about 6.4% are singletons. These data belong to a study of T-cell reconstitution after alpha-beta-depleted transplantation in children. Deletions cut 4 bases from V and 1 base from J, with 8 bases between. The V gene's germline CDR1 is SGHTA and CDR2 FQGNSA. This CDR3 has 13 amino acids. V and J are TRBV7-2 and TRBJ2-7; a possible D gene is TRBD1 (5 bases). The sample was PBMCs from the stem cell graft donor, taken from the stem cell graft. This clonotype was sampled from a human donor who donated a stem cell graft to a child with Wiskott-Aldrich syndrome. CDR3 nucleotides: TGTGCCAGCAGCTCCCGACAGTCCTACGAGCAGTACTTC. This codes for CASSSRQSYEQYF.